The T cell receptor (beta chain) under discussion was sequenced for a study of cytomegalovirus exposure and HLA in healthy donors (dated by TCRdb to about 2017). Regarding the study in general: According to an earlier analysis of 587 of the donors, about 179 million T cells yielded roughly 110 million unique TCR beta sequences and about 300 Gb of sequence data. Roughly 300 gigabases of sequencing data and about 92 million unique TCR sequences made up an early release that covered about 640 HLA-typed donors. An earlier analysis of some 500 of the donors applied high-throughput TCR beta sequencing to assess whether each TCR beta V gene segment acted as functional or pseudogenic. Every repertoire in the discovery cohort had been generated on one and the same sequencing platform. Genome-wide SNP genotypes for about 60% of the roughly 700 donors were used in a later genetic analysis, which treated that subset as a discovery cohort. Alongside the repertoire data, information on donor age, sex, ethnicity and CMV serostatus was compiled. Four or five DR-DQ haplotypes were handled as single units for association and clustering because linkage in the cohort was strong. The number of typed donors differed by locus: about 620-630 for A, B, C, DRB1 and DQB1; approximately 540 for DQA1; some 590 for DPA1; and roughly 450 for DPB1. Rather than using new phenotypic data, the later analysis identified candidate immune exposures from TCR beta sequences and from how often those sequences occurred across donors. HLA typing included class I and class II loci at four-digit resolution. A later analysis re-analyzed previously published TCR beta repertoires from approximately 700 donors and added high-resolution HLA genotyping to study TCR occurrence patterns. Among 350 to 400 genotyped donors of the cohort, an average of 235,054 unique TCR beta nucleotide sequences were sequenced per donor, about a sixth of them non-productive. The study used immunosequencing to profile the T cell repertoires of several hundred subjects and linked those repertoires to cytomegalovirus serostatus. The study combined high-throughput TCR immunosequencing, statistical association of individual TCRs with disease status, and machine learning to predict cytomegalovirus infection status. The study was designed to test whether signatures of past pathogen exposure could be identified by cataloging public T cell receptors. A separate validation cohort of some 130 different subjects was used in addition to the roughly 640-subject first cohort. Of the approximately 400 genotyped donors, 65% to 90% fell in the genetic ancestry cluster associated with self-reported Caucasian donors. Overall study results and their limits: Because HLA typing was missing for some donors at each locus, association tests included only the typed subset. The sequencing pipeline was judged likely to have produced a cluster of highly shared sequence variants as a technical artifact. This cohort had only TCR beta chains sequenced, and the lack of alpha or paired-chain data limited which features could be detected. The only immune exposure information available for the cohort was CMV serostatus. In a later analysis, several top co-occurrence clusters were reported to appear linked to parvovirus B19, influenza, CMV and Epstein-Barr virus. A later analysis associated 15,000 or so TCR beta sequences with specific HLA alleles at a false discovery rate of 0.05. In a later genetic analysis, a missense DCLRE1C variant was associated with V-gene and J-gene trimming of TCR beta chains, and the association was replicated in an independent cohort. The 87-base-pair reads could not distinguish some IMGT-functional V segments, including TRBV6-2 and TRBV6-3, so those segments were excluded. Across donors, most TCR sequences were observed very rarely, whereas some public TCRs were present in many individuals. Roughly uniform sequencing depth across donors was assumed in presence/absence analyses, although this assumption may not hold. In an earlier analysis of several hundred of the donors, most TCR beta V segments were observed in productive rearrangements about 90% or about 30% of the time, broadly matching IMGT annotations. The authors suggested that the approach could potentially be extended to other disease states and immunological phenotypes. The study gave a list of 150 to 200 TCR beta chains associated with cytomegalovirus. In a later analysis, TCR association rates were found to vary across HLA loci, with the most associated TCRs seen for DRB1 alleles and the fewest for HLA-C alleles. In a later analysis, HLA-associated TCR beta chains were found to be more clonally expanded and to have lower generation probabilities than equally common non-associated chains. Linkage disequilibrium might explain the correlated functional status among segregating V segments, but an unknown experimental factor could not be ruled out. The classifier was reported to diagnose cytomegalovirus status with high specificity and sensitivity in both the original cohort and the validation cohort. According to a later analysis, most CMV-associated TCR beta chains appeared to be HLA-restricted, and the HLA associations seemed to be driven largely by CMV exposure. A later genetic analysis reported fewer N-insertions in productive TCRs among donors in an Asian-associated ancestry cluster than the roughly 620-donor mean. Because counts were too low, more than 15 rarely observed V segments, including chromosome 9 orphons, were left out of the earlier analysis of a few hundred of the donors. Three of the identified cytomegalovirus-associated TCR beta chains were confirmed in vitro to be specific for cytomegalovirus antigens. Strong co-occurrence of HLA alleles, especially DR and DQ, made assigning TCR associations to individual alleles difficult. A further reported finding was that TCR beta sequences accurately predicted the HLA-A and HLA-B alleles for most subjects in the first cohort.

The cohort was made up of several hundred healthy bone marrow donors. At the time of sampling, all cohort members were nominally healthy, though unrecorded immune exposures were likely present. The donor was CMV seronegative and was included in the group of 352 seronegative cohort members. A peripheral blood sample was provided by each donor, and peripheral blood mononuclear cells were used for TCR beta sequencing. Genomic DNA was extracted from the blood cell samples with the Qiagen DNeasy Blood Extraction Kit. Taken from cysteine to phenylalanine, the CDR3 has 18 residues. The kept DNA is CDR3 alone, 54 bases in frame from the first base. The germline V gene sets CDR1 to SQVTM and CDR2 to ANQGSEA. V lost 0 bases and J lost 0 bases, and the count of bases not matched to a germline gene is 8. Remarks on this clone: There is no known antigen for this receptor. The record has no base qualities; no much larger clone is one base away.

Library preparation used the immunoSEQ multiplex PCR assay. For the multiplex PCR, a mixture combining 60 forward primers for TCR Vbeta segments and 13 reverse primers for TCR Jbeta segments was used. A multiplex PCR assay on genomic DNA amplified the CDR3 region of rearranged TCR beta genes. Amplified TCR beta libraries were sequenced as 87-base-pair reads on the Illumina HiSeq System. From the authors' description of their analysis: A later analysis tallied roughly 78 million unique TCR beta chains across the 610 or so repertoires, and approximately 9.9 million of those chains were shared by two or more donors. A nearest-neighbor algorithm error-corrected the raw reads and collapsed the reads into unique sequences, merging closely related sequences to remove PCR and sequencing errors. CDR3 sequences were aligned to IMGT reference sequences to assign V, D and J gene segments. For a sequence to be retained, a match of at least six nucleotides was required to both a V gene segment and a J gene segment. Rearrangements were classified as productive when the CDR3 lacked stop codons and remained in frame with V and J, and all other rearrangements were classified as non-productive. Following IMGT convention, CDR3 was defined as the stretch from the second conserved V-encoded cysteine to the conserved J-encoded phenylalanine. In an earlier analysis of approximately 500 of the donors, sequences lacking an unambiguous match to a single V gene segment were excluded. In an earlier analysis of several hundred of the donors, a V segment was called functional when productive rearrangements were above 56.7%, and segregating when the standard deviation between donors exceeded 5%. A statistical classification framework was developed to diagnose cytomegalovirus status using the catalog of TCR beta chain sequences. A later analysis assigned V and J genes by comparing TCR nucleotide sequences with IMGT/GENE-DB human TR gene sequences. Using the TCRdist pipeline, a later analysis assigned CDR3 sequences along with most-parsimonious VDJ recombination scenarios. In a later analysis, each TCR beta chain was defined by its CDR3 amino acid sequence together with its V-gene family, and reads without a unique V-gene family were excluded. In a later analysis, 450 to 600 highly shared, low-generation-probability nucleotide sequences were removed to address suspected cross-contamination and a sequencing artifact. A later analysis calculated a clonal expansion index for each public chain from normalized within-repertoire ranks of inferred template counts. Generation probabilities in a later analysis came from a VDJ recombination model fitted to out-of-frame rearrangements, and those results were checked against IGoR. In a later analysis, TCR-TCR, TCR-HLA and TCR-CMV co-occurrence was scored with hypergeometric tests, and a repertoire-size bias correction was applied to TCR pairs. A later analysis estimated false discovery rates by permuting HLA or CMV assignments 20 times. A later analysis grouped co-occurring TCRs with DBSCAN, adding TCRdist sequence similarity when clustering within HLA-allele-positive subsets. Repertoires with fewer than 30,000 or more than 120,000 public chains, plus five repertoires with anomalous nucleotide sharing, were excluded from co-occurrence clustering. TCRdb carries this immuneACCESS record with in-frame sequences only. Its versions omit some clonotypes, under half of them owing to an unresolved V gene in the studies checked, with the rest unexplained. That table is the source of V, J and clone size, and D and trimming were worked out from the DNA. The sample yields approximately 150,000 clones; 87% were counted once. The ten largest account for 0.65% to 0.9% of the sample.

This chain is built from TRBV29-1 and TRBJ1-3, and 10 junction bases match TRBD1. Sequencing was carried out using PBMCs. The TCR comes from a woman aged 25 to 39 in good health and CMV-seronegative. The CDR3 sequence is CSVEELPDRGLSGNTIYF. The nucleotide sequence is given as TGCAGCGTTGAAGAATTGCCTGACAGGGGGCTCTCTGGAAACACCATATATTTT.